This T cell receptor (beta chain) was identified in a study of blood T cell repertoires in COVID-19. Study context: Spain, Italy and the United States supplied samples that represented acute and convalescent COVID-19. Sources were T cells, B-cell-depleted T cells, or PBMCs; the material itself was cDNA or gDNA.

While infection was still active, Seattle patients were enrolled and then followed longitudinally. Trimming cost V 1 base and J 4 bases; bases outside gene matches: 6. The CDR3 contains 16 residues. CDR1 MDHEN and CDR2 SYDVKM come from the germline V gene. Authors' data handling: Scientists estimated how many nucleated cells there were by amplifying reference gene primers. Sequencing was performed with immunoSEQ multiplex PCR; in TCRdb, only in-frame clones are kept and a portion is missing. For V, J and clone size, that table is used; D and trimming come from the DNA. The sample lists 180,000 or so clones, around four fifths occurring once.

The specimen sequenced was peripheral blood. This sequence was found in a woman in her seventies with COVID-19, enrolled during active disease. The rearrangement links TRBV28 to TRBJ2-1, with 8 bases fitting TRBD2. CDR3 sequence reads: CASSLLAGGKYNEQFF. The DNA of the CDR3 is TGTGCCAGCAGTTTATTGGCGGGAGGAAAATACAATGAGCAGTTCTTC.